The 4 T cell receptor beta chains below all came from one sample that was sequenced in a study of T cell changes during pregnancy in multiple sclerosis. Measured with immunoSEQ multiplex PCR; TCRdb has only the in-frame clones, and not every one. The data show 35,000 to 45,000 clones, with 87% seen just once and 0.9% held by the top ten. The specimen comprised CD4+ T cells from peripheral blood mononuclear cells, sampled after pregnancy. The origin of the receptors is a female donor with multiple sclerosis, enrolled in a pregnancy study.

This rearrangement joins TRBV5-3 to TRBJ2-7; 12 nucleotides line up with TRBD2. TRBV5-3 is annotated as an ORF whose role is uncertain. The CDR3 covers 17 residues. V lost 0 bases and J lost 3; bases outside the gene matches: 7. The CDR3 loop is CARSLAGTSGPYYEQYF. CDR3 DNA: TGTGCCAGAAGCTTGGCAGGGACTAGCGGGCCATACTACGAGCAGTACTTC.

There are many counts of this clone. The chain uses TRBV15 and TRBJ1-3; tentative D call: TRBD1 (5 bases). The V end was cut by 2 bases, the J end by 2 bases, with 10 bases between. CDR1 LNHNV and CDR2 YYDKDF come from the germline V gene (reference sequence). The CDR3 totals 15 residues. CDR3 region: CATSRRQGTGNTIYF. CDR3 nucleotide sequence: TGTGCCACCAGCAGACGTCAGGGAACTGGAAACACCATATATTTT.

The V call is TRBV5-4, the J call TRBJ1-1, with D tentatively TRBD1 (5 bases). Germline CDR1 SGHNT, CDR2 YYREEE (reference sequence). The CDR3 has 16 residues. V shed 5 bases and J shed 2 bases, with 19 bases lying between them. The CDR3 protein is CASSRQGGALNTEAFF. The CDR3 DNA follows: TGTGCCAGCAGTAGGCAGGGTGGGGCTCTCAACACTGAAGCTTTCTTT.

The CDR3 loop is CASRGDRFGNQPQHF. The CDR3, as DNA: TGTGCCAGCAGAGGGGACAGATTCGGCAATCAGCCCCAGCATTTT. The chain employs TRBV6-6 and TRBJ1-5; 7 bases match TRBD1. This CDR3 region has 15 residues. V gave up 6 bases and J gave up 2 bases; unmatched junction bases: 7. Germline loops: CDR1 MNHNY, CDR2 SVGAGI (reference sequence).